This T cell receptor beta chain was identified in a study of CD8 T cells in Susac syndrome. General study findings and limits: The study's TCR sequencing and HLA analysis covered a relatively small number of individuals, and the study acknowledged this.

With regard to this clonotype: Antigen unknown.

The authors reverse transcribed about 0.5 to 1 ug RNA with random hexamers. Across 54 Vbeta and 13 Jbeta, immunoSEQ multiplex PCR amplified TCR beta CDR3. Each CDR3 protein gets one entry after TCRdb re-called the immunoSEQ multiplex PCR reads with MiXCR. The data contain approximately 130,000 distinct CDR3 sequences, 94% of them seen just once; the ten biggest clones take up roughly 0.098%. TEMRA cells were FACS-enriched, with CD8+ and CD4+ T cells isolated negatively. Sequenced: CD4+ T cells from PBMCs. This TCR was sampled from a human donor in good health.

The CDR3 protein is CASSFRSERPYEQYF. The CDR3 DNA sequence: TGTGCCAGCAGCTTCCGAAGCGAGAGGCCCTACGAGCAGTACTTC. V and J are TRBV13 and TRBJ2-7; the D is unclear. Between the trimmed V and J ends, which lost 3 bases and 2 bases, there was a span of 14 bases. The CDR3 length is 15 residues. CDR1 and CDR2 (germline): PRHDT, FYEKMQ (reference sequence).